This TCR beta chain originates from a study of blood T cell repertoires in COVID-19. Background on the study: Sites in the United States, Italy and Spain provided acute and convalescent COVID-19 samples.

Trimming removed 4 bases from V and 0 bases from J, with 15 bases in between. This CDR3 is 16 amino acids long. From germline, CDR1 is LGHDT and CDR2 YNNKEL (reference sequence). Per the original methods: By means of reference gene primer amplification, nucleated cell counts were estimated. Generated by immunoSEQ multiplex PCR, the TCRdb table keeps only in-frame clones and is missing some. V and J calls plus clone size are reproduced from that table; the DNA served to infer D and trimming. The sample has more than 95,000 clones, around 76% seen once. Sequenced material: peripheral blood. The rearrangement joins TRBV3-1 (or the pseudogene TRBV3-2) to TRBJ1-1, with TRBD1 as a possible D gene (5 bases). The receptor was derived from a man aged 60 to 75 with acute or convalescent COVID-19. Here the CDR3 reads CASSPNRPLMNTEAFF. The CDR3 DNA reads TGTGCCAGCAGCCCCAACAGGCCCCTCATGAACACTGAAGCTTTCTTT.